This T cell receptor beta chain was obtained from a study of blood T cells in healthy people across ages. Alongside a J-beta primer mix, a sample-barcoded 5' primer served in a second PCR lasting roughly 7 to 11 cycles. TCRdb processed the 5' RACE reads anew with MiXCR; each CDR3 protein has one entry. This sample carries about 1.7 million distinct CDR3 sequences, roughly 27% of them seen once, and the ten largest clones take over 7%. Germline-derived CDR1 and CDR2 are SGHRS and YFSETQ. The CDR3 has 17 residues. The ends lost 3 bases at V and 3 bases at J; junction bases unmatched: 11. Total RNA amounts of at least 6 micrograms were extracted per sample.

Sequenced material: blood. The V and J genes are TRBV5-1 and TRBJ2-3; 9 positions agree with TRBD2. This TCR was recovered from a woman in her twenties or thirties in good health. CDR3 sequence (DNA): TGCGCCAGCAGCTACTCTGGCGGGAGGGCCGAGACAGATACGCAGTATTTT. This encodes CASSYSGGRAETDTQYF. Variable domain in full (rest from reference TRBV5-1 and TRBJ2-3): KAGVTQTPRYLIKTRGQQVTLSCSPISGHRSVSWYQQTPGQGLQFLFEYFSETQRNKGNFPGRFSGRQFSNSRSEMNVSTLELGDSALYLCASSYSGGRAETDTQYFGPGTRLTVL.